The 28 T cell receptor beta chains below come from one sample, sequenced in a study of blood T cells in healthy people across ages. For the second PCR, which ran for about 6 to 11 cycles, a sample-barcoded 5' primer and a J-beta primer mix were used. TCRdb ran MiXCR on the 5' RACE reads and lists one entry per CDR3 protein. The sample has around 1,700,000 distinct CDR3 sequences; approximately 30% are singletons. Sequencing input: blood. The receptors were gathered from a woman aged 30 to 39 in good health.

This clonotype was seen at least ten times. The V and J genes are TRBV20-1 and TRBJ2-1; 7 positions agree with TRBD2. CDR1 DFQATT and CDR2 SNEGSKA come from the germline V gene (reference sequence). J was trimmed by 8 bases and V by 3 bases; bases with no gene match: 16. The CDR3 runs 16 residues. DNA of the CDR3: TGCAGTGCTAGGTCTATGCGGGGGATGGACTCGGATGAGCAGTTCTTC. It specifies CSARSMRGMDSDEQFF.

CDR3 sequence: CASSGFGTGNPSTYNSPLHF. CDR3 sequence (DNA): TGTGCCAGCAGTGGCTTCGGGACAGGGAATCCGTCAACCTATAATTCACCCCTCCACTTT. The chain has TRBV25-1 and TRBJ1-6; TRBD1 aligns across 9 bases. The CDR3 covers 20 residues. Per germline, CDR1 MGHDK and CDR2 SYGVNS. The V segment lost 4 bases and the J segment 2 bases; nucleotides outside the gene matches: 15.

This rearrangement joins TRBV5-1 to TRBJ2-4; 9 nucleotides align to TRBD1. Looked up from germline, CDR1 is SGHRS and CDR2 is YFSETQ. V was pared by 0 bases and J by 7 bases, with 5 bases of the junction left unmatched. This CDR3 comprises 15 residues. The CDR3 spells CASSLGGTGSNIQYF. The CDR3 nucleotides are TGCGCCAGCAGCTTGGGAGGGACAGGGAGCAACATTCAGTACTTC.

This clonotype has only a few counts. CDR3 residues: CASQEGVYTGELFF. CDR3 nucleotides: TGCGCCAGCCAAGAGGGAGTTTATACCGGGGAGCTGTTTTTT. The chain recombines TRBV5-1 with TRBJ2-2; possibly TRBD2 for D (5 bases). The length of the CDR3 is 14 residues. The germline gives CDR1 SGHRS, CDR2 YFSETQ. Trimming cost V 7 bases and J 5 bases, with 15 bases left between them.

The chain employs TRBV29-1 and TRBJ2-2, with TRBD1 identical over 9 bases. CDR3 length: 13 residues. The V segment lost 8 bases and the J segment 5 bases; nucleotides outside the gene matches: 6. Germline-derived CDR1 and CDR2 are SQVTM and ANQGSEA. The CDR3: CSIGTGLTGELFF. The CDR3 nucleotides are TGCAGCATAGGGACAGGGTTGACCGGGGAGCTGTTTTTT.

At least ten counts were recorded for this clonotype. The rearrangement uses TRBV4-3 and TRBJ2-7, with 11 positions matching TRBD1. Germline CDR1 is LGHNA and CDR2 is YSLEER. The CDR3 runs to 14 residues. The V gene end was trimmed by 0 bases and the J gene end by 10 bases; junction bases not matched to a gene: 5. DNA of the CDR3: TGCGCCAGCAGCCAAGATGGGACAGGGGGTCTTCAGTACTTC. This gives the protein CASSQDGTGGLQYF.

There are a few counts of this clonotype. V is TRBV12-3 or TRBV12-4 and J is TRBJ2-7, with TRBD1 as a possible D gene (6 bases). V was clipped by 7 bases and J by 1 base, with 14 bases between them. There are 14 residues in the CDR3. CDR3 DNA sequence: TGTGCCAGCACCGAAGGGGGACCGTCCTACGAGCAGTACTTC. Protein sequence: CASTEGGPSYEQYF.

V usage is TRBV20-1 and J usage is TRBJ2-7, with D unresolved. The CDR3 has 15 residues. V gave up 3 bases and J gave up 0 bases, with 15 bases separating them. Germline CDR1 and CDR2: DFQATT and SNEGSKA (reference sequence). Written as DNA, the CDR3 is TGCAGTGCTAGTGAGTCGGCTGGCGGCTCCTACGAGCAGTACTTC. Protein: CSASESAGGSYEQYF.

The chain links TRBV28 to TRBJ2-7, with D possibly called TRBD1 or TRBD2 (5 bases each). The CDR3 sequence is 13 residues long. V gave up 6 bases and J gave up 9 bases, with 18 bases separating them. Germline CDR1 reads MDHEN; CDR2 reads SYDVKM. CDR3 sequence: CASSPRGPDGQYF. DNA for the CDR3: TGTGCCAGCAGCCCACGGGGCCCCGACGGGCAGTACTTC.

As regards this clonotype: Given a much more abundant clone one base away, this may be a read error. J is TRBJ2-7 and V is TRBV20-1; D gene uncertain. The J call may be incorrect, as the DNA end agrees better with TRBJ2-5. The length of the CDR3 is 15 residues. CDR1 DFQATT and CDR2 SNEGSKA come from the germline V gene (reference sequence). The CDR3 protein is CSARDPRGPRETQYF. The CDR3 DNA follows: TGCAGTGCTAGAGACCCAAGAGGACCACGAGAGACCCAGTACTTC.

This clonotype occurred many times. The chain is built from TRBV20-1 and TRBJ1-2, with D hard to call. Trimming left V 0 bases short and J 4 bases short, with 9 bases between. Germline lookup yields CDR1 DFQATT and CDR2 SNEGSKA (reference sequence). CDR3 length equals 13 residues. The chain's CDR3 is CSARDPRSYGYTF. CDR3 in DNA: TGCAGTGCTAGAGACCCCAGGAGCTATGGCTACACCTTC.

This clonotype was detected only a few times. The gene calls are TRBV5-6 and TRBJ1-2; D not resolved. Trimming took off 4 bases at V and 8 bases at J, with 9 bases between the two ends. The CDR3 is 11 residues long. Per the germline V gene, CDR1 is SGHDT and CDR2 is YYEEEE. The CDR3 DNA is TGTGCCAGCAGCCCATGGTGGGGCTACACCTTC. Residues: CASSPWWGYTF.

V usage is TRBV27 and J usage is TRBJ2-2; TRBD1 aligns across 10 bases. The CDR3 has 14 residues. The germline gives CDR1 MNHEY, CDR2 SMNVEV (reference sequence). The ends lost 5 bases at V and 3 bases at J; junction bases unmatched: 0. The CDR3 sequence: CASSGQGDTGELFF. Here the CDR3 DNA reads TGTGCCAGCAGTGGACAGGGGGACACCGGGGAGCTGTTTTTT.

This clonotype was counted at least ten times. The chain has TRBV7-2 and TRBJ2-3; either TRBD1 or TRBD2 may supply D (5 bases each). CDR1 and CDR2 (germline): SGHTA, FQGNSA. The CDR3 has 14 residues. Trimming took off 5 bases at V and 1 base at J, with 10 bases between the two ends. The CDR3 nucleotides read TGTGCCAGCAGCCGGGACGGACGCACAGATACGCAGTATTTT. Translating gives CASSRDGRTDTQYF.

This clonotype was observed a few times. The CDR3 spells CSAPQTGGHNEQFF. The CDR3, as DNA: TGCAGTGCCCCCCAGACAGGGGGCCACAATGAGCAGTTCTTC. This chain joins TRBV20-1 and TRBJ2-1, with TRBD1 matching over 10 bases. With V trimmed by 6 bases and J by 5 bases, 7 bases remained unmatched. This CDR3 has 14 amino acids. In germline, CDR1 is DFQATT, CDR2 SNEGSKA (reference sequence).

This clonotype was counted only a few times. V usage is TRBV12-5 and J usage is TRBJ2-1; a weak D match, TRBD2 (5 bases). The CDR3 spans 12 residues. The V gene lost 7 bases and the J gene lost 15 bases, with 19 bases spanning the gap. The germline V gene encodes CDR1 LGHNT and CDR2 FRNRAP. The CDR3 spells CASALGPAEAFF. CDR3 in DNA: TGTGCTAGTGCCCTCGGCCCGGCGGAGGCGTTCTTC.

The chain is built from TRBV20-1 and TRBJ1-2, with a possible D match to TRBD1 (5 bases). The germline CDR1 and CDR2 sequences are DFQATT and SNEGSKA (reference sequence). Trimming pared 3 bases from V and 3 bases from J, leaving 11 bases between. CDR3 size: 13 residues. As DNA, the CDR3 is TGCAGTGCTAGGAGAACAGGCTACTATGGCTACACCTTC. As protein: CSARRTGYYGYTF.

This chain uses TRBV3-1 with TRBJ2-5, with D possibly being TRBD1 or TRBD2 (5 bases each). CDR1 is LGHDT and CDR2 is YNNKEL in the germline V gene (reference sequence). V lost 1 base and J lost 5, with 17 bases in between. The CDR3 consists of 16 residues. The CDR3 protein is CASSQVVTGQVETQYF. CDR3 nucleotide sequence: TGTGCCAGCAGCCAAGTAGTCACGGGGCAAGTGGAGACCCAGTACTTC.

Many counts were recorded for this clonotype. The chain carries TRBV6-1 and TRBJ2-4; 7 bases line up with TRBD1. The junction had 15 bases not matched to a gene; V was cut back by 11 bases and J by 5 bases. Germline CDR1 reads MNHNS; CDR2 reads SASEGT. The CDR3 length is 15 residues. The CDR3 DNA follows: TGTGCCCTAGGAGATTCCGGGACAGCTGAAAACATTCAGTACTTC. It encodes CALGDSGTAENIQYF.

The rearrangement links TRBV6-1 to TRBJ1-2; no reliable D call. CDR3 length equals 12 residues. Germline CDR1 and CDR2: MNHNS and SASEGT. Between the trimmed V and J ends, which lost 2 bases and 8 bases, there was a span of 9 bases. Here the CDR3 reads CASSERQDGYTF. In nucleotides, the CDR3 is TGTGCCAGCAGTGAAAGGCAGGACGGCTACACCTTC.

This clonotype was counted a few times. The J gene is TRBJ2-7, the V gene TRBV2; tentatively, D is TRBD2 (6 bases). The CDR3 runs 13 residues. Trimming left V 8 bases short and J 2 bases short, with 13 bases between. The germline V gene encodes CDR1 SNHLY and CDR2 FYNNEI. This CDR3 is CASLGRGTYEQYF. CDR3 DNA: TGTGCCAGCCTGGGACGGGGGACCTACGAGCAGTACTTC.

This clonotype was counted many times. The chain is built from TRBV12-3 or TRBV12-4 and TRBJ1-2; D unclear. The CDR3 is 13 amino acids. Trimming took 3 bases from V and 4 from J, leaving 9 bases between them. CDR3 sequence reads: CASSFGRAYGYTF. The CDR3 bases are TGTGCCAGCAGTTTCGGGAGGGCCTATGGCTACACCTTC.

The rearrangement uses TRBV6-5 and TRBJ2-2; 7 bases are a match to TRBD2. V gave up 2 bases and J gave up 1 base; unmatched junction bases: 10. The CDR3 length is 18 residues. CDR1 is MNHEY and CDR2 is SVGAGI in the germline V gene. CDR3 in amino acids: CASSYSSASGLNTGELFF. CDR3 nucleotide sequence: TGTGCCAGCAGTTACAGCTCCGCTAGCGGTCTGAACACCGGGGAGCTGTTTTTT.

This rearrangement joins TRBV10-1 to TRBJ2-2; D is ambiguous. The CDR3 runs to 13 residues. The V end was cut by 2 bases, the J end by 6 bases, with 7 bases between. The germline gives CDR1 WNHNN, CDR2 SYGVQD (reference sequence). CDR3 loop: CASSEEVAGELFF. The DNA of the CDR3 is TGCGCCAGCAGTGAGGAGGTAGCCGGGGAGCTGTTTTTT.

This clonotype has a count of ten or more. The chain is built from TRBV20-1 and TRBJ2-7, with a possible D match to TRBD2 (6 bases). The CDR3 length is 16 residues. The V end was cut by 0 bases, the J end by 2 bases, with 17 bases between. Germline V gives CDR1 DFQATT, CDR2 SNEGSKA (reference sequence). The CDR3 nucleotides read TGCAGTGCTAGAGATTCATTTGGGTGGGGGGCCTACGAGCAGTACTTC. Translated, it gives CSARDSFGWGAYEQYF.

Details on this clonotype: A read error may explain this, as a much larger clone is one base away. CDR3 in amino acids: CSASSGSGCYEQYF. In nucleotides, the CDR3 is TGCAGTGCAAGTAGCGGTAGCGGATGTTACGAGCAGTACTTC. This sequence joins TRBV20-1 and TRBJ2-7; the D gene is possibly TRBD2 (6 bases). CDR1 DFQATT and CDR2 SNEGSKA come from the germline V gene (reference sequence). The V gene lost 6 bases and the J gene lost 4 bases, with 19 bases spanning the gap. This CDR3 is built from 14 residues.

V usage is TRBV7-9 and J usage is TRBJ2-7; possible D gene TRBD1, 7 bases. V was cut by 5 bases and J by 4 bases, with 18 bases left in between. Looked up from germline, CDR1 is SEHNR and CDR2 is FQNEAQ (reference sequence). The CDR3 is 15 amino acids. CDR3 protein: CASSPGGTTRYEQYF. The CDR3, as DNA: TGTGCCAGCAGCCCAGGGGGGACAACGCGGTACGAGCAGTACTTC.

In its sample, this clonotype was seen a few times. The rearrangement links TRBV4-3 to TRBJ2-5; D possibly corresponds to TRBD2 (6 bases). V was cut by 8 bases and J by 5 bases, with 15 bases left in between. The CDR3 is 13 residues long. CDR1 is LGHNA and CDR2 is YSLEER in the germline V gene. This chain's CDR3 is CASARDLWETQYF. CDR3 nucleotides: TGCGCCAGCGCCCGGGACTTGTGGGAGACCCAGTACTTC.